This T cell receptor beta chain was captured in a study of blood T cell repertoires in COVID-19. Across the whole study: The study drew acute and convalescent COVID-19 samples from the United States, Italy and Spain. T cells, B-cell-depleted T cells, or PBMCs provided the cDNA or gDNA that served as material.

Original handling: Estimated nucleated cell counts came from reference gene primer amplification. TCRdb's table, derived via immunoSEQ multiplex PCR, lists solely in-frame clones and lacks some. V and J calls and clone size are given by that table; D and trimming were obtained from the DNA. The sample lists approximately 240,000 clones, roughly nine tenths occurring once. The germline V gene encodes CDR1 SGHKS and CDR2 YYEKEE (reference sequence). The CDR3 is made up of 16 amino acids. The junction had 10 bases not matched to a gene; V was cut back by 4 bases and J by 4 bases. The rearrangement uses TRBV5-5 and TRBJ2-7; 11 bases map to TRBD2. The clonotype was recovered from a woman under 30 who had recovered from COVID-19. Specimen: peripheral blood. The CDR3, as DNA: TGTGCCAGCAGCCCGCCGTCTCTAGCGGGAGGATACGAGCAGTACTTC. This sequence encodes CASSPPSLAGGYEQYF. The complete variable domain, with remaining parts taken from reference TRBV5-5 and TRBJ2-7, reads DAGVTQSPTHLIKTRGQQVTLRCSPISGHKSVSWYQQVLGQGPQFIFQYYEKEERGRGNFPDRFSARQFPNYSSELNVNALLLGDSALYLCASSPPSLAGGYEQYFGPGTRLTVT.